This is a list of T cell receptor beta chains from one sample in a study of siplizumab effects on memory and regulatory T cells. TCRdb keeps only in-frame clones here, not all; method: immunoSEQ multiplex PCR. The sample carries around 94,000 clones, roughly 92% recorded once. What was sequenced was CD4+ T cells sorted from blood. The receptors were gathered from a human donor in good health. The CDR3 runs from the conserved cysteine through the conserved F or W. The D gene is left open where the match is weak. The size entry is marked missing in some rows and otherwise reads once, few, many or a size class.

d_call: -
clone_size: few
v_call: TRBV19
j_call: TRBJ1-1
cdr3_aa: CASSIPGVVNTEAFF
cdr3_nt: TGTGCCAGTAGTATCCCCGGAGTGGTGAACACTGAAGCTTTCTTT

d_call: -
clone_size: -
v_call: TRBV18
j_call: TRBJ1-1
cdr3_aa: CASSPRGGTEAFF
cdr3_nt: TGTGCCAGCTCACCACGGGGGGGCACTGAAGCTTTCTTT

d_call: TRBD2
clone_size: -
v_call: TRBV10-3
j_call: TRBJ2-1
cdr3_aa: CAISESTGLSNEQFF
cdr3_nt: TGTGCCATCAGTGAGTCGACGGGACTATCAAATGAGCAGTTCTTC

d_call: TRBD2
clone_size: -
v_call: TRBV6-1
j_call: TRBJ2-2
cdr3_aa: CASSGGLAELNTGELFF
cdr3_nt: TGTGCCAGCAGTGGAGGGCTAGCGGAATTGAACACCGGGGAGCTGTTTTTT

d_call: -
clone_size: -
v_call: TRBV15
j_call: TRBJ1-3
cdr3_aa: CATSRDGQSGNTIYF
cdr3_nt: TGTGCCACCAGCAGAGACGGACAGTCTGGAAACACCATATATTTT

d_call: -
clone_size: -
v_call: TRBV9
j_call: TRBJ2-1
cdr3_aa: CASSPAQGLTSDEQFF
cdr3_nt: TGTGCCAGCAGCCCCGCTCAGGGCCTAACCAGCGATGAGCAGTTCTTC

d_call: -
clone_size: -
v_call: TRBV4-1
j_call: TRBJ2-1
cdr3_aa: CASSQDRPYNEQFF
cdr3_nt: TGCGCCAGCAGCCAAGATCGGCCGTACAATGAGCAGTTCTTC

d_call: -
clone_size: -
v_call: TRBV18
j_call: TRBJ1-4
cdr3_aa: CASSPRSPGATNEKLFF
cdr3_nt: TGTGCCAGCTCACCACGTTCGCCGGGGGCAACTAATGAAAAACTGTTTTTT

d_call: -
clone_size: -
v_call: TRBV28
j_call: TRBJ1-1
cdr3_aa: CASSSPLEQARNTEAFF
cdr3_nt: TGTGCCAGCAGTTCACCTCTAGAACAGGCTCGGAACACTGAAGCTTTCTTT

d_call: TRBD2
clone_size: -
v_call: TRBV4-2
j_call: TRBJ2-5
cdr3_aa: CASSQLTSGGETQYF
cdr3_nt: TGTGCCAGCAGCCAATTGACTAGCGGGGGGGAGACCCAGTACTTC

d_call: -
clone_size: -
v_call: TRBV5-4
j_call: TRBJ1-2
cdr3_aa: CASSLQGGGGYTF
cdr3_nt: TGTGCCAGCAGCTTACAGGGCGGTGGTGGCTACACCTTC

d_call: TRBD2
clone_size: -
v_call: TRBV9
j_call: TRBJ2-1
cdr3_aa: CASSVSGRGIEQFF
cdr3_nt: TGTGCCAGCAGCGTTAGCGGGAGGGGTATTGAGCAGTTCTTC

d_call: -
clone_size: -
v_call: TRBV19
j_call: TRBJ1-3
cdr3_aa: CASSISGSSGNTIYF
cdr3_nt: TGTGCCAGTAGTATCTCCGGGAGCTCTGGAAACACCATATATTTT

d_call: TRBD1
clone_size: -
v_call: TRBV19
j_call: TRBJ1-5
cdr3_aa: CASSMRGQGQQPQHF
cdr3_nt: TGTGCCAGTAGTATGAGGGGACAGGGTCAACAGCCCCAGCATTTT

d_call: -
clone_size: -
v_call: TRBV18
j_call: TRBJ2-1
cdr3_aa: CANSPYPSYNEQFF
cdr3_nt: TGTGCCAACTCACCCTATCCCTCCTACAATGAGCAGTTCTTC

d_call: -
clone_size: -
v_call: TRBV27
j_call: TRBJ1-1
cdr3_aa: CASSLSRVRTEAFF
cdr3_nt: TGTGCCAGCAGTTTATCGAGGGTGCGCACTGAAGCTTTCTTT

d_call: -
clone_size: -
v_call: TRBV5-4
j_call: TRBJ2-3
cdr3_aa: CASSSDGGGTDTQYF
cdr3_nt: TGTGCCAGCAGCTCTGACGGGGGAGGTACAGATACGCAGTATTTT

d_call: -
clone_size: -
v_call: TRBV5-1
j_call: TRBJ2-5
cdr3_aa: CASRSGLTQETQYF
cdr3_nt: TGTGCCAGCAGGTCCGGGCTGACCCAAGAGACCCAGTACTTC

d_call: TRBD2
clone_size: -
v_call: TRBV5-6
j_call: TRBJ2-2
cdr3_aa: CASSSAGGWTGELFF
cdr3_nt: TGTGCCAGCAGCTCAGCGGGAGGATGGACCGGGGAGCTGTTTTTT

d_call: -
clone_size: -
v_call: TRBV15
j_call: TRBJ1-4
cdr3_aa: CATSRVAGKDEKLFF
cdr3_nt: TGTGCCACCAGCAGAGTAGCCGGGAAAGATGAAAAACTGTTTTTT

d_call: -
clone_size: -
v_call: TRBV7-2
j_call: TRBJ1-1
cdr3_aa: CASSSKPPGQNTEAFF
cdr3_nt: TGTGCCAGCAGTTCAAAACCACCGGGACAGAACACTGAAGCTTTCTTT

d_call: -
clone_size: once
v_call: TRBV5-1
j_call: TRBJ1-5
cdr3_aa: CASSLGGDGQPQHF
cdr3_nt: TGCGCCAGCAGCTTGGGGGGTGACGGACAGCCCCAGCATTTT

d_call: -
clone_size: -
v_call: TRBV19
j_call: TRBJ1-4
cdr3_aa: CASTTFGGANEKLFF
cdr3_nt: TGTGCCAGTACCACCTTTGGAGGGGCTAATGAAAAACTGTTTTTT

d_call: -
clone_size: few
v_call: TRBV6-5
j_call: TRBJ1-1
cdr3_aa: CASNLVGNTEAFF
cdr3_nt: TGTGCCAGCAACTTGGTTGGGAACACTGAAGCTTTCTTT

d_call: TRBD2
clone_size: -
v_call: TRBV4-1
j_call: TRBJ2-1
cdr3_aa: CASSHLVAGKGYVEQFF
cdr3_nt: TGCGCCAGCAGCCATCTCGTAGCGGGCAAAGGGTACGTTGAGCAGTTCTTC

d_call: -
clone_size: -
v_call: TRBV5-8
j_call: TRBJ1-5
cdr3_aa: CASSSWENQPQHF
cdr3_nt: TGTGCCAGCAGCTCTTGGGAGAATCAGCCCCAGCATTTT